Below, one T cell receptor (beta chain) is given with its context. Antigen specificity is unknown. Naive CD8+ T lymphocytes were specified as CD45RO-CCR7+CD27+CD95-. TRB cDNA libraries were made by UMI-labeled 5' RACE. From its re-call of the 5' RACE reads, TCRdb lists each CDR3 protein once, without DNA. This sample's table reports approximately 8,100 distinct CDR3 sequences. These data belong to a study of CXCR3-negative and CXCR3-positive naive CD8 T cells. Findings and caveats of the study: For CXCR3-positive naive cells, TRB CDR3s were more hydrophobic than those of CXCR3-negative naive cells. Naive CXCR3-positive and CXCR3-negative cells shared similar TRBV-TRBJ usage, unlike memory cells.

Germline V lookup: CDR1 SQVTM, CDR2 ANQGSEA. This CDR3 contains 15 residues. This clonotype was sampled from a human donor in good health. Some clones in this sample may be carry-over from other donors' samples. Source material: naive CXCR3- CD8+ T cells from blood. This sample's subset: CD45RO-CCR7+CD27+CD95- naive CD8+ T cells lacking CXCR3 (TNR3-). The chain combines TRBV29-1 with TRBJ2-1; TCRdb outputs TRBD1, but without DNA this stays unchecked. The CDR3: CSVDGFLSPPEEQFF.